Below are 6 T cell receptor beta chains sequenced from a single sample in a study of cytomegalovirus exposure and HLA in healthy donors. Use of 60 Vbeta and 13 Jbeta primers characterized the PCR. Profiled with immunoSEQ multiplex PCR; TCRdb holds only in-frame clones, not every one. This sample contains approximately 110,000 clones. Sequencing input: PBMCs. Receptors were obtained from a man in his forties or fifties in good health and CMV-seronegative.

The chain employs TRBV5-1 and TRBJ2-5; possible D gene TRBD2, 6 bases. This CDR3 comprises 15 residues. The germline gives CDR1 SGHRS, CDR2 YFSETQ. The V end lost 4 bases, the J end lost 5 bases, and 18 bases lay between the germline ends. The chain's CDR3 is CASSQLRTAGETQYF. The DNA for the CDR3 is TGCGCCAGCAGCCAGCTGCGGACCGCGGGGGAGACCCAGTACTTC.

The chain uses TRBV5-6 and TRBJ1-5; tentatively, D is TRBD1 (6 bases). The CDR3 length is 15 residues. Germline V gene lookup returns CDR1 SGHDT and CDR2 YYEEEE. With 4 bases removed from V and 7 bases from J, the gap between germline ends came to 18 bases. CDR3 DNA: TGTGCCAGCAGCCCACGGGGAGGGGGGGGCCAGCCCCAGCATTTT. Translating gives CASSPRGGGGQPQHF.

V and J are TRBV11-3 and TRBJ2-3; maybe TRBD2 (5 bases). This CDR3 region has 15 residues. V lost 1 base to trimming and J lost 2 bases, with 10 bases between them. Germline V lookup: CDR1 SGHNT, CDR2 YENEEA. The CDR3 is CASSLGGYSTDTQYF. The CDR3 DNA reads TGTGCCAGCAGCTTAGGAGGGTACTCCACAGATACGCAGTATTTT.

This chain links TRBV5-6 with TRBJ2-2, with D possibly being TRBD1 (5 bases). CDR1 SGHDT and CDR2 YYEEEE come from the germline V gene. This CDR3 contains 12 residues. V shed 3 bases and J shed 5 bases, with 5 bases lying between them. The DNA for the CDR3 is TGTGCCAGCAGCTCAGGGACCGGGGAGCTGTTTTTT. Translation gives CASSSGTGELFF. Using reference TRBV5-6 and TRBJ2-2 for the parts outside the CDR3, the full variable domain is DAGVTQSPTHLIKTRGQQVTLRCSPKSGHDTVSWYQQALGQGPQFIFQYYEEEERQRGNFPDRFSGHQFPNYSSELNVNALLLGDSALYLCASSSGTGELFFGEGSRLTVL.

For the CDR3, the DNA is TGTGCCAGCAGCTTAGGCGGGGCGGGAACGCGATCCGGGGAGCTGTTTTTT. The encoded protein is CASSLGGAGTRSGELFF. This sequence joins TRBV11-3 and TRBJ2-2; D may be TRBD2 (6 bases). The length of the CDR3 is 17 residues. Looked up from germline, CDR1 is SGHNT and CDR2 is YENEEA. The V end lost 1 base, the J end lost 6 bases, and 18 bases lay between the germline ends.

The CDR3 DNA reads as TGTGCCAGCAGCCCGGGACAGAAAGGGACCGGGGAGCTGTTTTTT. It translates to CASSPGQKGTGELFF. The chain links TRBV27 to TRBJ2-2; the match to TRBD1 covers 7 bases. CDR3 length: 15 amino acids. Per germline, CDR1 MNHEY and CDR2 SMNVEV (reference sequence). J gave up 5 bases and V 6 bases, and 9 bases lay outside the gene matches.